The 10 T cell receptor beta chains listed next were all sequenced from one sample in a study of beta chain features in type 1 diabetes. Isolated RNA was reverse transcribed in full, so expressed TCRB transcripts were sequenced. Assay used: immunoSEQ multiplex PCR; TCRdb lists only in-frame clones, some missing. In the table there are about 16,000 clones, approximately 55% of which are singletons. What was sequenced was stem cell memory CD4+ T cells from blood. These receptors came from a woman aged 18-29 years in good health.

This sequence joins TRBV10-3 and TRBJ2-5; 7 bases are a match to TRBD2. V dropped 8 bases and J dropped 5; count of bases not matched to a gene: 5. The CDR3 has 12 amino acids. Looked up from germline, CDR1 is ENHRY and CDR2 is SYGVKD. The CDR3 coding sequence is TGTGCCATCGGGGCCGGGGGGGAGACCCAGTACTTC. Protein product: CAIGAGGETQYF.

The chain employs TRBV7-6 and TRBJ2-1; 8 nucleotides match TRBD2. This CDR3 contains 16 residues. J gave up 0 bases and V 4 bases, and 5 bases lay outside the gene matches. The germline CDR1 and CDR2 sequences are SGHVS and FNYEAQ. CDR3 DNA sequence: TGTGCCAGCAGCTCCGTTAGCGGGACCTCCTACAATGAGCAGTTCTTC. This codes for CASSSVSGTSYNEQFF.

The sample holds a few counts of this clone. The chain couples TRBV11-2 to TRBJ2-1; the match to TRBD2 covers 7 bases. J was trimmed by 3 bases and V by 1 base; bases with no gene match: 12. The CDR3 length is 18 residues. Germline V gene data show CDR1 as SGHAT and CDR2 as FQNNGV. The CDR3 bases are TGTGCCAGCAGCTTAGCGCTTTGGCTAGCGGAAAACTACAATGAGCAGTTCTTC. It is translated as CASSLALWLAENYNEQFF.

J is TRBJ2-2 and V is TRBV7-3, with 7 bases matching TRBD2. This CDR3 has 15 amino acids. CDR1 SGHTA and CDR2 FQGTGA come from the germline V gene. With V trimmed by 2 bases and J by 7 bases, 7 bases remained unmatched. Here the CDR3 reads CASSLQGLVVGELFF. The CDR3 DNA is TGTGCCAGCAGCTTACAAGGACTAGTGGTCGGGGAGCTGTTTTTT.

The chain links TRBV18 to TRBJ2-7, with D perhaps TRBD1 (6 bases). This CDR3 is built from 15 residues. CDR1 KGHSH and CDR2 LQKENI come from the germline V gene. V was cut by 2 bases and J by 2 bases, with 13 bases left in between. In DNA, the CDR3 is TGTGCCAGCTCACCATCCTCAGGGGAAACCTACGAGCAGTACTTC. It yields the protein CASSPSSGETYEQYF. Supplemented by reference TRBV18 and TRBJ2-7, the full variable domain reads NAGVMQNPRHLVRRRGQEARLRCSPMKGHSHVYWYRQLPEEGLKFMVYLQKENIIDESGMPKERFSAEFPKEGPSILRIQQVVRGDSAAYFCASSPSSGETYEQYFGPGTRLTVT.

The rearrangement uses TRBV2 and TRBJ1-1; D remains unclear. CDR3 length equals 12 residues. Trimming took 8 bases from V and 5 from J, leaving 12 bases between them. Germline lookup yields CDR1 SNHLY and CDR2 FYNNEI. CDR3 sequence (DNA): TGTGCCAGCCGACTACTAGGTACTGAAGCTTTCTTT. Encoded protein: CASRLLGTEAFF.

This sequence joins TRBV10-3 and TRBJ2-5; 8 bases map to TRBD1. The CDR3 runs to 13 residues. V lost 8 bases and J lost 5; bases outside the gene matches: 7. CDR1 and CDR2 (germline): ENHRY, SYGVKD. The CDR3 region is CAIADRGQETQYF. For the CDR3, the DNA is TGTGCCATCGCCGACAGGGGCCAGGAGACCCAGTACTTC.

The J gene is TRBJ2-7, the V gene TRBV27; 7 nucleotides agree with TRBD1. Germline V gene sequence: CDR1 MNHEY, CDR2 SMNVEV (reference sequence). This CDR3 has 13 amino acids. Trimming at V came to 4 bases and at J to 12 bases, leaving 12 bases not matched to a gene. The CDR3 nucleotides read TGTGCCAGCAGTTCAGTGATATGGGGACAGTTGTACTTC. Protein sequence: CASSSVIWGQLYF.

Worth noting for this clone: The junction does not match germline at one end; this may be a read error. The rearrangement joins TRBV4-1 to TRBJ2-5; 7 bases fit TRBD1. The CDR3 is 16 residues long. Per the germline V gene, CDR1 is MGHRA and CDR2 is YSYEKL. The CDR3 coding sequence is TGTGCCAGCAGCCAAGGCGAAACAGGGGTGCAAGAGACCCAGTACTTC. It is translated as CASSQGETGVQETQYF.

The chain links TRBV2 to TRBJ2-5; D is unresolved. Germline V gene data show CDR1 as SNHLY and CDR2 as FYNNEI. CDR3 size: 14 residues. The V gene lost 1 base and the J gene lost 1 base, with 7 bases spanning the gap. The DNA of the CDR3 is TGTGCCAGCAGTGAAGGGCGGTCCCAAGAGACCCAGTACTTC. Amino acid sequence: CASSEGRSQETQYF.